This TCR beta chain was profiled in a study of CD8+CD57+ T cells in acquired aplastic anemia. About the study: Across the sorted CD4+ and CD8+ cells, DNA amounts averaged about 3.2 ug.

Genomic DNA served as template for TCR beta VDJ and CDR3 profiling. Each CDR3 protein is one row after TCRdb ran MiXCR on the reads. The sample contains approximately 120,000 distinct CDR3 sequences, approximately 36% of which appear only once. Selection for sequencing was limited to patients who had shown CD8+CD57+ cell expansion by flow cytometry. Every patient presented with severe acquired aplastic anemia. Patient blood was sampled before any therapy had been received. Study-level points and caveats: Roughly 27 sequences, all CD8+ CDR3, were shared between patients and controls.

The CDR3 is 16 residues long. Germline lookup yields CDR1 SGHDT and CDR2 YYEEEE. Points on this clonotype: Its antigen is not known. Just one base apart from a much larger clone, this may be a read error.

This sequence joins TRBV5-6 and TRBJ2-1; the match to TRBD2 covers 10 bases. The sequenced material came from sorted CD4+, CD8+, or CD8+CD57+ T cells (not recorded which) from PBMCs. The source is a human donor with aplastic anemia. The CDR3, as DNA: TGTGCCGGCAGCTTCTGGACTAGCGGCACGTACAATGAGCAGTTCTTC. Translation gives CAGSFWTSGTYNEQFF.